The entry that follows covers one T cell receptor beta chain sequence. Its antigen is unidentified. The data stem from a study of shared clonotypes between healthy human individuals. Study outcomes and limitations: Of the naive CD4 clonotypes, around 4.9% were shared across several donors. Clonotype sharing levels among donors were expected to vary with sequencing depth.

The protocol was immunoSEQ multiplex PCR, while the TCRdb copy is restricted to in-frame clones and leaves out a portion. The repertoire holds over a million clones, with approximately 97% as singletons. CDR1 and CDR2 (germline): SGHRS, YFSETQ. J lost 9 bases, V lost 4 bases, and 7 bases had no gene match. The CDR3 is made up of 13 amino acids. Sequencing used naive CD4+ T cells sorted from blood. Noted subset: CD45RA+ positively selected. The sequence was obtained from a man aged 30-40 years in good health. This sequence joins TRBV5-1 and TRBJ2-1; the match to TRBD2 covers 7 bases. DNA of the CDR3: TGCGCCAGCAGCCCCGACCCTAGCGGTGAGCAGTTCTTC. It specifies CASSPDPSGEQFF.